This T cell receptor (beta chain) was captured by sequencing in a study of early T cells in non-severe SARS-CoV-2 infection. MiXCR, applied by TCRdb to the 5' RACE reads, yields one record per CDR3 protein. The sample carries tens of thousands of distinct CDR3 sequences, just over 20% recorded once. CDR3 length: 13 residues. Germline values: CDR1 SGHRS, CDR2 YFSETQ. Trimming took 4 bases from V and 4 from J, leaving 11 bases between them. The receptor was derived from an adult who was a healthcare worker with PCR-confirmed SARS-CoV-2 infection or an uninfected control (not recorded which). The sample here was whole blood, taken at baseline. The rearrangement joins TRBV5-1 to TRBJ1-2; no firm D call. The DNA for the CDR3 is TGCGCCAGCAGCGTGGGCCCTATCTATGGCTACACCTTC. Protein: CASSVGPIYGYTF.